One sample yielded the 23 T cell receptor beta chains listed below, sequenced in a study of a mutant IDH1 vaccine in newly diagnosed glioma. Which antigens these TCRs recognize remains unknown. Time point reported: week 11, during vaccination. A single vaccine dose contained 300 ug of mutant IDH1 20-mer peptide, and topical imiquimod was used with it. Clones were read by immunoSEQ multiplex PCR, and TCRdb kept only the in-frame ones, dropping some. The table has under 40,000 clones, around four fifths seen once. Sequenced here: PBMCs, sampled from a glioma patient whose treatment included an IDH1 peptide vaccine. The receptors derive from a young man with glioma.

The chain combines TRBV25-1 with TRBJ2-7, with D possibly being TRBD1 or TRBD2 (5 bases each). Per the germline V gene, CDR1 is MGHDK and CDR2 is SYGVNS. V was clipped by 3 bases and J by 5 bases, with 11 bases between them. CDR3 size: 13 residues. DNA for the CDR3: TGTGCCAGCAGTGACCCGCCGGGACACGAGCAGTACTTC. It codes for CASSDPPGHEQYF.

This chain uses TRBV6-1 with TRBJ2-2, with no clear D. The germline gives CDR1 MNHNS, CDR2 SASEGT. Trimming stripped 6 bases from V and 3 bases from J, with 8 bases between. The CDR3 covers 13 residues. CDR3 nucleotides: TGTGCCAGCAGGACCCCGTACACCGGGGAGCTGTTTTTT. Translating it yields CASRTPYTGELFF.

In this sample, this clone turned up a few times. The CDR3 sequence is CASSFGQLLGGEAFF. CDR3 bases: TGCGCCAGCAGCTTTGGACAGTTACTAGGGGGTGAAGCTTTCTTT. This chain links TRBV5-1 with TRBJ1-1; tentatively, D is TRBD1 (6 bases). CDR1 is SGHRS, CDR2 YFSETQ, per germline. This CDR3 is built from 15 residues. Trimming pared 2 bases from V and 7 bases from J, leaving 18 bases between. The whole variable domain, remainder taken from reference TRBV5-1 and TRBJ1-1, is KAGVTQTPRYLIKTRGQQVTLSCSPISGHRSVSWYQQTPGQGLQFLFEYFSETQRNKGNFPGRFSGRQFSNSRSEMNVSTLELGDSALYLCASSFGQLLGGEAFFGQGTRLTVV.

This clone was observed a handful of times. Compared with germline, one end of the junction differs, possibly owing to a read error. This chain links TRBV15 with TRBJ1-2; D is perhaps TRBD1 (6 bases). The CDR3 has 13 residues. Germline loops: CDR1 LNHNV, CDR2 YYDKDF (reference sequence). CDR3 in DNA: TGTGCCACCAGGAGAGGGGGGTTCTATGGCTACACCTTC. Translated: CATRRGGFYGYTF.

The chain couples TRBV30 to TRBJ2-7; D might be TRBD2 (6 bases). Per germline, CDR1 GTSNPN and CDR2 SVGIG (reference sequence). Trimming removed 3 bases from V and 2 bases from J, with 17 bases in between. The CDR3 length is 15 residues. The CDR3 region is CAWSHRGSIPYEQYF. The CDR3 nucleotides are TGTGCCTGGAGCCACCGGGGGTCGATCCCCTACGAGCAGTACTTC.

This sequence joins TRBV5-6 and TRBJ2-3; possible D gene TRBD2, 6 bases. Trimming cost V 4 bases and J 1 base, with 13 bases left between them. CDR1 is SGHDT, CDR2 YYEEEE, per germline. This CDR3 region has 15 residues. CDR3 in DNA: TGTGCCAGCAGCCCGGGGAGGTATGGCACAGATACGCAGTATTTT. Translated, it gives CASSPGRYGTDTQYF.

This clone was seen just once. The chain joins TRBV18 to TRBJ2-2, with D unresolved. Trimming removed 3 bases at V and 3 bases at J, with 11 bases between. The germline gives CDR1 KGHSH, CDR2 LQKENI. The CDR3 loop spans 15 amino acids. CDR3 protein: CASSPRSMDTGELFF. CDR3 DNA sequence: TGTGCCAGCTCACCCAGAAGTATGGACACCGGGGAGCTGTTTTTT.

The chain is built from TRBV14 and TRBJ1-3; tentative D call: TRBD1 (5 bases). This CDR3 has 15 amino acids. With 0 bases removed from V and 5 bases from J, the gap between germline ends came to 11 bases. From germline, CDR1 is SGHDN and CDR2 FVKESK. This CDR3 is CASSQDGGGRNTIYF. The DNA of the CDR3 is TGTGCCAGCAGCCAAGATGGCGGGGGTCGAAACACCATATATTTT.

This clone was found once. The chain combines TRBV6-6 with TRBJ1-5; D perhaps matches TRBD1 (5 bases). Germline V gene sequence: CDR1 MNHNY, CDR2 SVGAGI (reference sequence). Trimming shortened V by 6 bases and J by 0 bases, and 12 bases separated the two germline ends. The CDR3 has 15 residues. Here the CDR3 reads CASSSGGYSNQPQHF. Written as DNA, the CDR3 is TGTGCCAGCAGCTCTGGGGGTTATAGCAATCAGCCCCAGCATTTT.

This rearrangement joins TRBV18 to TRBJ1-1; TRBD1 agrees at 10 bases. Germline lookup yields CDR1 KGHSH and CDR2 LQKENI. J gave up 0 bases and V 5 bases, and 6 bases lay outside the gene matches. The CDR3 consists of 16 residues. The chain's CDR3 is CASSTGTGALNTEAFF. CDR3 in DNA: TGTGCCAGCTCAACCGGGACAGGGGCGCTGAACACTGAAGCTTTCTTT.

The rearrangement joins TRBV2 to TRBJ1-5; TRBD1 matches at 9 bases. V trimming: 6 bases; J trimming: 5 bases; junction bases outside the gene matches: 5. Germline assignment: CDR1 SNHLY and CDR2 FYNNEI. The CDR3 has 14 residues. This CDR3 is CASSRDRVDQPQHF. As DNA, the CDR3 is TGTGCCAGCAGCCGGGACAGGGTCGATCAGCCCCAGCATTTT.

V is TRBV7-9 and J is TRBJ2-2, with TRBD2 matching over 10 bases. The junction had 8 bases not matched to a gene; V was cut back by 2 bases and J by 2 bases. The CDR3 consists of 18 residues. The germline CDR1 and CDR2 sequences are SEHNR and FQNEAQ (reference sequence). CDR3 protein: CASSLRRGLAANTGELFF. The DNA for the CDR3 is TGTGCCAGCAGCTTAAGAAGAGGACTAGCGGCCAACACCGGGGAGCTGTTTTTT.

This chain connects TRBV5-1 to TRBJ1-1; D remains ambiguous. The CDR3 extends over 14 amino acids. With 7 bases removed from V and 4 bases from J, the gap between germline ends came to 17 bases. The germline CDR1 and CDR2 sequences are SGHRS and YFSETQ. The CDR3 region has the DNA TGCGCCAGCCAACCGACATCGCGTCTCACTGAAGCTTTCTTT. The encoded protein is CASQPTSRLTEAFF.

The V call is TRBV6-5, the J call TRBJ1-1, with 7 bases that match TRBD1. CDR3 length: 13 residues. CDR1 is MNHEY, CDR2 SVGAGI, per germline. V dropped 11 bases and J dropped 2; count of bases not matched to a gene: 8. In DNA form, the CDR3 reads TGTGCCTCCCTCCGGGACAGAAACACTGAAGCTTTCTTT. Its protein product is CASLRDRNTEAFF.

CDR3 region: CASSLGQGARTEAFF. In DNA, the CDR3 is TGTGCCAGCAGCTTAGGCCAGGGGGCGCGTACTGAAGCTTTCTTT. The chain employs TRBV7-3 and TRBJ1-1, with TRBD1 matching 8 bases. The CDR3 consists of 15 residues. Germline lookup yields CDR1 SGHTA and CDR2 FQGTGA. Trimming cost V 2 bases and J 5 bases; bases outside gene matches: 7. Supplemented by reference TRBV7-3 and TRBJ1-1, the full variable domain reads GAGVSQTPSNKVTEKGKYVELRCDPISGHTALYWYRQSLGQGPEFLIYFQGTGAADDSGLPNDRFFAVRPEGSVSTLKIQRTERGDSAVYLCASSLGQGARTEAFFGQGTRLTVV.

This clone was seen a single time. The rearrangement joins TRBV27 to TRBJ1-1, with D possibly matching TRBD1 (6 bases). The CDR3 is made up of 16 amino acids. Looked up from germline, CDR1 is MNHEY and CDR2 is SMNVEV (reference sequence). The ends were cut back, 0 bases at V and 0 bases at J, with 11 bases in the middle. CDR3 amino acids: CASSLSTGGLNTEAFF. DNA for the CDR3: TGTGCCAGCAGTTTATCTACGGGGGGCTTGAACACTGAAGCTTTCTTT.

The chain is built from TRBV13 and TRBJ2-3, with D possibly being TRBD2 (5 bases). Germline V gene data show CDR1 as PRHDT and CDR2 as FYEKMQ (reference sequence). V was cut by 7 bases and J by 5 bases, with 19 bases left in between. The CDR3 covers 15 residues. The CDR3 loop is CASKLAPGREDTQYF. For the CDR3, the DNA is TGTGCCAGCAAGCTAGCCCCGGGAAGAGAAGATACGCAGTATTTT.

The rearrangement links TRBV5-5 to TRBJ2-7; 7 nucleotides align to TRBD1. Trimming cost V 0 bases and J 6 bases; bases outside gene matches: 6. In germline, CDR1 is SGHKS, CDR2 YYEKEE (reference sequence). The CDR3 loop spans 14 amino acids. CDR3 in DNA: TGTGCCAGCAGCTTGGGTGGACAGGAGACCGAGCAGTACTTC. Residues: CASSLGGQETEQYF.

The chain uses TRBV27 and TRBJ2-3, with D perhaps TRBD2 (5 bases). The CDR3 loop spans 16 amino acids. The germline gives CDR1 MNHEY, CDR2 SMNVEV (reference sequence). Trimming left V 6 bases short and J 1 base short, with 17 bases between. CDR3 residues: CASSRVRSGGTDTQYF. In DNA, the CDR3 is TGTGCCAGCAGCCGAGTACGGAGCGGAGGCACAGATACGCAGTATTTT.

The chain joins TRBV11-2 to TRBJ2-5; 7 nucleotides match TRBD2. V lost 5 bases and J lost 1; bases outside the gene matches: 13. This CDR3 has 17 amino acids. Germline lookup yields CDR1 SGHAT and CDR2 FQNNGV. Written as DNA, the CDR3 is TGTGCCAGCAGCCCACGTGACCTAGCGGACTTCCAAGAGACCCAGTACTTC. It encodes CASSPRDLADFQETQYF.

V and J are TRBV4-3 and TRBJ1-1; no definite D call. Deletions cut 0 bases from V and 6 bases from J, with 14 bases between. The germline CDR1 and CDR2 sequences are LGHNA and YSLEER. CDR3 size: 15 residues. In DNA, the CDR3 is TGCGCCAGCAGCCAAGAGCCCCAGGTCCGTGCTGAAGCTTTCTTT. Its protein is CASSQEPQVRAEAFF.

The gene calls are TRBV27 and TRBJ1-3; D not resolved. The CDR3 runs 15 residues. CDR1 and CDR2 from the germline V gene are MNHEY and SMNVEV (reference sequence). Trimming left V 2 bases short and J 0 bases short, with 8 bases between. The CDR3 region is CASSLVRGSGNTIYF. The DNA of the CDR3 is TGTGCCAGCAGTTTAGTCCGGGGCTCTGGAAACACCATATATTTT.

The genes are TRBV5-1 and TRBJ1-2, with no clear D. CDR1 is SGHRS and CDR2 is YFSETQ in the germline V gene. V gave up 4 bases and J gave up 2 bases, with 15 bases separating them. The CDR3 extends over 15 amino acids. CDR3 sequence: CASSTSVGENYGYTF. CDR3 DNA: TGCGCCAGCAGCACCTCCGTCGGGGAAAACTATGGCTACACCTTC.